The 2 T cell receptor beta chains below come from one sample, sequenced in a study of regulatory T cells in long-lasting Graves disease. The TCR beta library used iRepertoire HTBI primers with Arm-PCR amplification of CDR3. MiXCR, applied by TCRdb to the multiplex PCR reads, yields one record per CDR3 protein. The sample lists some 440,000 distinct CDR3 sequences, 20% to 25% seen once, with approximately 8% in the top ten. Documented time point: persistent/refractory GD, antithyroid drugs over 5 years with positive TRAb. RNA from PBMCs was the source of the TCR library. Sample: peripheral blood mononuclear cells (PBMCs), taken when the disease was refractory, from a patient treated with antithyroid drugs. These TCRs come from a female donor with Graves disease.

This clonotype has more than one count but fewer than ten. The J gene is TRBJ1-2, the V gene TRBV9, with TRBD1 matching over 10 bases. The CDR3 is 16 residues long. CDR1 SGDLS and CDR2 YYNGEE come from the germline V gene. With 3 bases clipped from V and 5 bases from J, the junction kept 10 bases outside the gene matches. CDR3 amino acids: CASSAERQGARYGYTF. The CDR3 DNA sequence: TGTGCCAGCAGCGCCGAAAGACAGGGGGCGAGGTATGGCTACACCTTC.

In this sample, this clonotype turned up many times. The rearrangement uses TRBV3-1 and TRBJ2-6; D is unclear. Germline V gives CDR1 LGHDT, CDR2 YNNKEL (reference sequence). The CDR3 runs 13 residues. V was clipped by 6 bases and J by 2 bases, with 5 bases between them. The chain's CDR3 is CASRATGANVLTF. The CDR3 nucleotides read TGTGCCAGCAGGGCGACTGGGGCCAACGTCCTGACTTTC.